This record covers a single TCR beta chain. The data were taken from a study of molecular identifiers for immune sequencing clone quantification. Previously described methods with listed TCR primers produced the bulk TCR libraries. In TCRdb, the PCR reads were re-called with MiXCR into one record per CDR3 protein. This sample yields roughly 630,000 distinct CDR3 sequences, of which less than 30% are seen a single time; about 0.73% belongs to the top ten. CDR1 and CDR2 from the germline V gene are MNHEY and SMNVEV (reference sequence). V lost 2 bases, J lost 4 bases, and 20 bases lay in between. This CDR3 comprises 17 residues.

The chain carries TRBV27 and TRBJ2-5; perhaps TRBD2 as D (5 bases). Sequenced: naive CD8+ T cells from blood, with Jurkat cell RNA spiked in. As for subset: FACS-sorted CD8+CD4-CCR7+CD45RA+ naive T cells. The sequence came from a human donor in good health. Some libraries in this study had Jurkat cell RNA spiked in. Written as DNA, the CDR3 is TGTGCCAGCAGTTTACTTGTAAGTACCGGGAAAGGAGAGACCCAGTACTTC. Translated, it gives CASSLLVSTGKGETQYF.